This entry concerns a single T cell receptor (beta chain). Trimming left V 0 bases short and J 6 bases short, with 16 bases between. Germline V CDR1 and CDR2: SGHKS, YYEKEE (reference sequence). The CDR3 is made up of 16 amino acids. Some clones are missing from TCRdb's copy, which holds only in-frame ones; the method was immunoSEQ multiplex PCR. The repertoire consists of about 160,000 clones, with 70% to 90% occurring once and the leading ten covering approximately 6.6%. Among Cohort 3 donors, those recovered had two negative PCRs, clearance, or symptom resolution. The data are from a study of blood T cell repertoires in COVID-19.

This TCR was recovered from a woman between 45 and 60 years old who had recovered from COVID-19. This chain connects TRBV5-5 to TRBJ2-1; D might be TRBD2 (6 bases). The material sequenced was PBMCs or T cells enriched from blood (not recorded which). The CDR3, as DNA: TGTGCCAGCAGCTTGGTCCTTCTAGCGCAAATCAATGAGCAGTTCTTC. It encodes CASSLVLLAQINEQFF.